This TCR beta chain derives from a study of identical twins. Study-wide findings and caveats: A cross-sectional statistical analysis, not follow-up of the same donors, supported the conclusions.

From the 5' RACE reads, TCRdb called clonotypes with MiXCR, one entry per CDR3 protein. This sample has roughly 750,000 distinct CDR3 sequences, with around 20% found just once. This clonotype occurred a few times. What it recognizes is unknown. The V segment lost 4 bases and the J segment 13 bases; nucleotides outside the gene matches: 3. The CDR3 is made up of 13 amino acids. In germline, CDR1 is WNHNN, CDR2 SYGVQD (reference sequence). A further study also used this sample, focusing on T cells expressing NK-cell markers. From that paper: NKG2C+ dominant clonotypes from about 6 donors made up about 1.0-7.5% of CD8+ T cells.

The chain recombines TRBV10-1 with TRBJ2-1, with 14 bases lining up with TRBD2. The sequenced material came from PBMCs. The origin of this receptor is a woman between 18 and 30 years old in good health. CDR3 nucleotides: TGCGCCAGCAGTGGACTAGCGGGAGGGGCTCAGTTCTTC. It encodes CASSGLAGGAQFF.